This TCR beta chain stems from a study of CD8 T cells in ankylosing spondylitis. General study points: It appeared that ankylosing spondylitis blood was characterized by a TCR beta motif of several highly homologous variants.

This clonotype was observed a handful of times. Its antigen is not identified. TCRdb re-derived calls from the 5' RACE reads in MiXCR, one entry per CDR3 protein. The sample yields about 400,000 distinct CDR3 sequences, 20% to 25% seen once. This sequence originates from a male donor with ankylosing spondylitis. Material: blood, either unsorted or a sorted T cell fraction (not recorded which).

The CDR3, as DNA: TGTGCCAGCGCGCCTGAGGTCTATAACCACGAGCAGTACTTC. It codes for CASAPEVYNHEQYF. The chain is built from TRBV3-1 and TRBJ2-7, with no clear D. Trimming stripped 8 bases from V and 5 bases from J, with 19 bases between. In germline, CDR1 is LGHDT, CDR2 YNNKEL (reference sequence). CDR3 size: 14 residues.